This is a list of T cell receptor beta chains from one sample in a study of blood T cell repertoires in COVID-19. Clones were read by immunoSEQ multiplex PCR, and TCRdb kept only the in-frame ones, dropping some. This table has 130,000 to 150,000 clones, around nine tenths appearing once. Source material: peripheral blood. Receptors were obtained from a woman aged 40 to 50 with acute or convalescent COVID-19. CDR3s include the opening cysteine and the closing phenylalanine or tryptophan. A D gene is named only where the DNA matches it firmly. Size is omitted from some rows. Given values are once, few, many or a class for expanded clones.

j_call clone_size d_call v_call cdr3_nt cdr3_aa
TRBJ2-3 NA TRBD1 TRBV11-2 TGTGCCAGCAGCCAGGGGGCCTATTCAGATACGCAGTATTTT CASSQGAYSDTQYF
TRBJ2-1 NA TRBD2 TRBV27 TGTGCCAGCAGCCCCGGGGTAGCGGGGGGTAGCAATGAGCAGTTCTTC CASSPGVAGGSNEQFF
TRBJ2-6 NA TRBD1 TRBV7-3 TGTGCCAGCAGCCGGGGAGTTAGGACAGGGGTTGTCAACGTCCTGACTTTC CASSRGVRTGVVNVLTF
TRBJ1-5 NA NA TRBV6-2/TRBV6-3 TGTGCCAGCAGTTGGGGGGGAGGGCAGCCCCAGCATTTT CASSWGGGQPQHF
TRBJ2-5 NA NA TRBV20-1 TGCAGTGTGACAGACGGAACCCAGTACTTC CSVTDGTQYF
TRBJ1-1 NA NA TRBV7-3 TGTGCCAGCAGGTCGGGACAAATGAACACTGAAGCTTTCTTT CASRSGQMNTEAFF
TRBJ2-5 few NA TRBV5-1 TGCGCCAGTAGCCGGACAGCCGCCACGGGTCAAGAGACCCAGTACTTC CASSRTAATGQETQYF
TRBJ2-5 NA TRBD2 TRBV6-1 TGTGCCAGCAGTGAAGCCCCGGGGGGGGCCCAAGAGACCCAGTACTTC CASSEAPGGAQETQYF
TRBJ1-3 NA TRBD1 TRBV6-1 TGTGCCAGCAGTGTGACTTTGACAGGGGTTGGAAACACCATATATTTT CASSVTLTGVGNTIYF
TRBJ2-1 NA TRBD2 TRBV20-1 TGCAGTGCTAGTACGGCAACTAGCGGGAGCTCTGAGCAGTTCTTC CSASTATSGSSEQFF
TRBJ1-2 NA NA TRBV29-1 TGCAGCGTTGTGCCCGTCCGAACAACTAACTATGGCTACACCTTC CSVVPVRTTNYGYTF
TRBJ2-5 NA TRBD1 TRBV7-9 TGTGCCAGCAGCTGGGACAGGGGACAAGAGACCCAGTACTTC CASSWDRGQETQYF
TRBJ2-1 NA TRBD2 TRBV9 TGTGCCAGCAGCGTCAGCGGGAGAGCCGAAAATGGGCAGTTCTTC CASSVSGRAENGQFF
TRBJ2-7 NA NA TRBV19 TGTGCCAGTACCCGATACAGTCGCTACGAGAAGTACTTC CASTRYSRYEKYF
TRBJ2-5 once TRBD2 TRBV6-2/TRBV6-3 TGTGCCAGCAGTTTTCTTCGGCGCGGGGGGCCGCAAGAGACCCAGTACTTC CASSFLRRGGPQETQYF
TRBJ2-6 NA NA TRBV2 TGTGCCAGCACCAGAGGAGACTCTGGGGCCAACGTCCTGACTTTC CASTRGDSGANVLTF
TRBJ1-5 NA NA TRBV19 TGTGCCAGTAGATCGATCCGAGGGGGTGACAATCAGCCCCAGCATTTT CASRSIRGGDNQPQHF
TRBJ2-7 few NA TRBV10-3 TGTGCCATCAGCCAGAGGGTCGGACTCACTGACGAGCAGTACTTC CAISQRVGLTDEQYF
TRBJ1-1 once TRBD1 TRBV7-9 TGTGCCAGCAGCGAAATCGGACAGGAGAACACTGAAGCTTTCTTT CASSEIGQENTEAFF
TRBJ2-3 NA NA TRBV5-6 TGTGCCAGCAGCTTAATAGGAGGGGGGGCCCCCACAGATACGCAGTATTTT CASSLIGGGAPTDTQYF
TRBJ1-2 NA NA TRBV28 TGTGCCAGCAGTTGGGGGGGCTATGGCTACACCTTC CASSWGGYGYTF
TRBJ2-7 NA NA TRBV4-1 TGCGCCAGCAGCCCGCGGACAGAGGCAAGAGGTGAGCAGTACTTC CASSPRTEARGEQYF
TRBJ1-2 NA TRBD1 TRBV29-1 TGCAGCGTTGAGGGACAGGGGAGCCCCGGTAGCTATGGCTACACCTTC CSVEGQGSPGSYGYTF
TRBJ1-1 NA NA TRBV6-2/TRBV6-3 TGTGCCAGCAGTTCGCTTATGGCGCGGTGGACTTGGACTGAAGCTTTCTTT CASSSLMARWTWTEAFF
TRBJ2-5 NA NA TRBV12-3/TRBV12-4 TGTGCCAGCTGCCGCCGGGGGTGCGAGACCCAGTACTTC CASCRRGCETQYF
TRBJ1-2 NA TRBD1 TRBV18 TGTGCCAGCTCAGACAGGGGCGTCTATGGCTACACCTTC CASSDRGVYGYTF
TRBJ2-2 NA NA TRBV4-3 TGCGCCAGCAGCCAAGAGCAGGGATGGCCCGGGGAGCTGTTTTTT CASSQEQGWPGELFF
TRBJ1-2 NA NA TRBV9 TGTGCCAGCAGCACGGGTCCTCGCTATGGCTACACCTTC CASSTGPRYGYTF
TRBJ1-1 NA NA TRBV7-6 TGTGCCAGCAGCTTTGAGTCGAACACTGAAGCTTTCTTT CASSFESNTEAFF
TRBJ1-5 few TRBD1 TRBV6-2/TRBV6-3 TGTGCCAGCAGTTACCCCGACAGGGTTAATCGGCCCCAGCATTTT CASSYPDRVNRPQHF
TRBJ1-5 once TRBD1 TRBV19 TGTGCCAGTAAGACAGGGGTGTACGGCAATCAGCCCCAGCATTTT CASKTGVYGNQPQHF
TRBJ2-1 NA TRBD2 TRBV5-1 TGCGCCAGCAGTATTAGCGGGAGTATGGAGAATGAGCAGTTCTTC CASSISGSMENEQFF
TRBJ2-1 NA NA TRBV28 TGTGCCAGCAGTTCCCGGGAGTTATGGATGAATGAGCAGTTCTTC CASSSRELWMNEQFF
TRBJ2-1 NA TRBD2 TRBV6-6 TGTGCCAGCAGTCGACTAGCGGGAGAGTCGGAGCAGTTCTTC CASSRLAGESEQFF
TRBJ2-1 NA TRBD2 TRBV5-1 TGCGCCAGCAGCTTGGCCGGGCTAGCGGGCTCCTACAATGAGCAGTTCTTC CASSLAGLAGSYNEQFF
TRBJ1-2 NA NA TRBV29-1 TGCAGCGTTGATTCAACGGGGGTGAATGGCTACACCTTC CSVDSTGVNGYTF
TRBJ2-3 NA TRBD2 TRBV3-1/TRBV3-2 TGTGCCAGCACCCATCTAGCGGGAGGTCCTTTAAGCACAGATACGCAGTATTTT CASTHLAGGPLSTDTQYF
TRBJ1-4 NA NA TRBV7-9 TGTGCCAGCAGTTTTTTGGGGCCCACGGGCAATGAAAAACTGTTTTTT CASSFLGPTGNEKLFF
TRBJ1-5 NA TRBD1 TRBV19 TGTGCCAGTAGTCTTGGACAGGGGGTTCTGGGGAATCAGCCCCAGCATTTT CASSLGQGVLGNQPQHF
TRBJ2-2 NA TRBD2 TRBV7-3 TGTGCCAGCAGCTTGGGACTAGATACCGGGGAGCTGTTTTTT CASSLGLDTGELFF
TRBJ1-2 few NA TRBV4-1 TGCGCCAGCAGCCAAGCTGTAGGGACAAGGCTCCTCTATGGCTACACCTTC CASSQAVGTRLLYGYTF